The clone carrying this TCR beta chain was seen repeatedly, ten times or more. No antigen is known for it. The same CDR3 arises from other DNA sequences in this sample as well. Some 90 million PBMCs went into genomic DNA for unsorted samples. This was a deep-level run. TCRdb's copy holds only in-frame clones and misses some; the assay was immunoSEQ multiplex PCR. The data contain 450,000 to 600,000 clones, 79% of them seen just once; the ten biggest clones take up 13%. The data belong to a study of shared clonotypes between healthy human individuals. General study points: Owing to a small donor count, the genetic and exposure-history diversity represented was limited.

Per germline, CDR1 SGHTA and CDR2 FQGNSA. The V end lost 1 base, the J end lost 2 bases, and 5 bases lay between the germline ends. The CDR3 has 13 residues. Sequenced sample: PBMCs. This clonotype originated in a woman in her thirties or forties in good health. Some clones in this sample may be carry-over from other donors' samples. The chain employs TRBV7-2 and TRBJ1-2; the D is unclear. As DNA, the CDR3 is TGTGCCAGCAGCTTAGGGGCAAACTATGGCTACACCTTC. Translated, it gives CASSLGANYGYTF.